This T cell receptor (beta chain) was obtained from a study of naive and memory T cell subsets. This clonotype turned up a few times. An equimolar mix of two oligonucleotides served as the beta constant-region primer for TRBC1 and TRBC2. Four rounds of PCR amplified the ligated cDNA using nested alpha and beta constant-region primers plus SP2. Each CDR3 protein gets one entry after TCRdb re-called the UMI-ligation and nested PCR reads with MiXCR. This table has tens of thousands of distinct CDR3 sequences, about a fifth appearing once. CDR1 and CDR2 from the germline V gene are SGHTS and YDEGEE. The ends lost 1 base at V and 4 bases at J; junction bases unmatched: 2. The CDR3 extends over 14 amino acids.

Material for sequencing was effector memory CD4+ T cells from blood. Subset here: effector memory, CD45RA- CD27-. J is TRBJ2-5 and V is TRBV5-8, with TRBD1 matching over 9 bases. This receptor was taken from a human donor in good health. The CDR3 coding sequence is TGTGCCAGCAGCTTGTTGGGACAGGGAGAGACCCAGTACTTC. It translates to CASSLLGQGETQYF.